This T cell receptor beta chain is from a study of T cell clusters in autoimmune cytopenias. Study-level background: The median distinct TRB clonotype count was 2,000 to 2,500 per sample, from a median around 49,000 reads. Study-level results: No experiment has yet validated the function of the T cell clusters defined in silico. Physiological T cell clusters of healthy donors were apparently absent in primary autoimmune cytopenia patients.

Concerning this clonotype itself: What it binds is not known.

One tube held mixed TRB-A and TRB-B primer pools for touch-down PCR. Using the multiplex PCR reads, TCRdb records one entry per CDR3 protein without DNA. The sample spans 4,500 or so distinct CDR3 sequences; the ten largest clones claim 20% to 25%. TRB was amplified from 250 ng of peripheral blood genomic DNA per sample. Sequencing was done on a sample of peripheral blood. This TCR was recovered from a human donor with an autoimmune cytopenia or autoimmune hepatitis (not recorded which).

CDR3 sequence reads: CASSQTGPRNSPLHF. The V call is TRBV12-3 or TRBV12-4, the J call TRBJ1-6; the D call from TCRdb, TRBD1, cannot be confirmed without DNA. The CDR3 has 15 residues.